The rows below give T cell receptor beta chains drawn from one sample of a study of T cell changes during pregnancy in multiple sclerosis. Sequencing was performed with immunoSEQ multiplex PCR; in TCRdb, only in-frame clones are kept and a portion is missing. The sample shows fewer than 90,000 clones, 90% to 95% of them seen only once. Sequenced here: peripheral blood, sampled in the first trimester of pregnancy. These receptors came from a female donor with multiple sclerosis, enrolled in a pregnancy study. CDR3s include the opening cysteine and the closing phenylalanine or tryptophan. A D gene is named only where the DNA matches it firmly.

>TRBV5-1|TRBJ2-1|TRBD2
CASSSGGSEQFF
TGCGCCAGCAGCAGCGGGGGATCTGAGCAGTTCTTC
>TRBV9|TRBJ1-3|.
CASSVDLGGSGNTIYF
TGTGCCAGCAGCGTAGACCTAGGTGGCTCTGGAAACACCATATATTTT
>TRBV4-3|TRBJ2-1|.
CASSQDRRVSVFF
TGCGCCAGCAGCCAAGATCGCCGGGTTTCGGTGTTCTTC
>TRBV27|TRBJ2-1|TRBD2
CASSLASGRAYNEQFF
TGTGCCAGCAGTCTCGCTAGCGGGAGGGCCTACAATGAGCAGTTCTTC
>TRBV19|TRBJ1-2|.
CASRAGDYTF
TGTGCCAGTAGGGCAGGGGACTACACCTTC
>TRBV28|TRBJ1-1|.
CASSVVFTEAFF
TGTGCCAGCAGTGTCGTCTTTACTGAAGCTTTCTTT
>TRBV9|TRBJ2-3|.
CASSVDPGADTQYF
TGTGCCAGCAGCGTAGATCCGGGAGCGGATACGCAGTATTTT
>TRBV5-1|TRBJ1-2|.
CASSLGGGYGYTF
TGCGCCAGCAGCTTGGGGGGCGGCTATGGCTACACCTTC
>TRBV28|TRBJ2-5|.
CASSYRGRGKETQYF
TGTGCCAGCAGTTACCGCGGGCGGGGTAAAGAGACCCAGTACTTC
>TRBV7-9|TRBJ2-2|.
CASSHPPGGRNTGELFF
TGTGCCAGCAGCCATCCCCCTGGGGGCCGGAACACCGGGGAGCTGTTTTTT
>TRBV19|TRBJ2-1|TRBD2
CASRPGTSVYNEQFF
TGTGCCAGTAGACCCGGGACTAGCGTCTACAATGAGCAGTTCTTC
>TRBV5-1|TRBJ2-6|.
CASSLGSSGANVLTF
TGCGCCAGCAGCTTGGGCAGCTCTGGGGCCAACGTCCTGACTTTC
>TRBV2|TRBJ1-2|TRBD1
CASNWGLEGAGYTF
TGTGCCAGCAATTGGGGATTGGAGGGGGCCGGCTACACCTTC
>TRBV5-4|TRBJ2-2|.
CASSNLGALDTGELFF
TGTGCCAGCAGCAATTTGGGGGCTTTGGACACCGGGGAGCTGTTTTTT
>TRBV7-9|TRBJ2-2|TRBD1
CASSPGTANTGELFF
TGTGCCAGCAGCCCCGGGACAGCGAACACCGGGGAGCTGTTTTTT
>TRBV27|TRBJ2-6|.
CASTPKSGLSGANVLTF
TGTGCCAGCACCCCAAAGAGCGGTCTCTCTGGGGCCAACGTCCTGACTTTC
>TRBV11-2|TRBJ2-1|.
CASSIFGGRGEQFF
TGTGCCAGCAGTATATTTGGGGGCCGTGGTGAGCAGTTCTTC
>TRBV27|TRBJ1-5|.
CASSLLSGAPHQPQHF
TGTGCCAGCAGTTTATTATCGGGAGCGCCCCATCAGCCCCAGCATTTT
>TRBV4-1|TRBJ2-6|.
CASSAGGPGSSGANVLTF
TGCGCCAGCTCCGCGGGTGGACCGGGGTCCTCTGGGGCCAACGTCCTGACTTTC
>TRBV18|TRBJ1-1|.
CASSPPRPYTEAFF
TGTGCCAGCTCACCACCGAGGCCTTACACTGAAGCTTTCTTT
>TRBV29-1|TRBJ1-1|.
CSTGRGGNTEAFF
TGCAGCACAGGCCGGGGGGGCAACACTGAAGCTTTCTTT
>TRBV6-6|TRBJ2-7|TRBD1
CASSPTGTARYEQYF
TGTGCCAGCAGCCCTACCGGGACAGCCAGATACGAGCAGTACTTC
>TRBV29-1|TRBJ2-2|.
CSVARGDTTGELFF
TGCAGCGTTGCACGTGGGGACACCACCGGGGAGCTGTTTTTT
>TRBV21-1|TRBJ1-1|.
CASSKKGGTGAEAFF
TGTGCCAGCAGCAAAAAGGGGGGGACAGGGGCTGAAGCTTTCTTT
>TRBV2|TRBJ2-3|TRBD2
CASSEKLAGNTDTQYF
TGTGCCAGCAGTGAAAAGCTAGCGGGGAACACAGATACGCAGTATTTT
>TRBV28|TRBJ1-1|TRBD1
CASSFLILRTGASFDTEAFF
TGTGCCAGCAGTTTCCTTATCCTCAGGACAGGGGCGTCTTTTGACACTGAAGCTTTCTTT